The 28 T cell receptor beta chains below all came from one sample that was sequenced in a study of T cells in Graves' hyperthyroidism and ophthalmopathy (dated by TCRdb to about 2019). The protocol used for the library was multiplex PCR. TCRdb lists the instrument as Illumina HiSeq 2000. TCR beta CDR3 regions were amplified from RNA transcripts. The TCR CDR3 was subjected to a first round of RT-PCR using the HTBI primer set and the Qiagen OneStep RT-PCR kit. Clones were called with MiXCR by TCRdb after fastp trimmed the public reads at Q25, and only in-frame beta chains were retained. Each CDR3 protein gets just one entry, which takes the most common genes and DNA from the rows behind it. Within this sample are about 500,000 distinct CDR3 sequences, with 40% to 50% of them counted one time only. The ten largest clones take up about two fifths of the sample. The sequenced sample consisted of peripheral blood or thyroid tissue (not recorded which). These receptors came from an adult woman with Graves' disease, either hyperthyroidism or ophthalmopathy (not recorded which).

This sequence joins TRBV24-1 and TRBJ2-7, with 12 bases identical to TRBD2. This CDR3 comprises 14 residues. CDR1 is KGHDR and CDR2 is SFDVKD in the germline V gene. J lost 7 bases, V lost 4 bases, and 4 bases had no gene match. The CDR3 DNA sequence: TGTGCCACCAGTGACGAAGGGACTAGCGGGGAGCAGTACTTC. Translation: CATSDEGTSGEQYF.

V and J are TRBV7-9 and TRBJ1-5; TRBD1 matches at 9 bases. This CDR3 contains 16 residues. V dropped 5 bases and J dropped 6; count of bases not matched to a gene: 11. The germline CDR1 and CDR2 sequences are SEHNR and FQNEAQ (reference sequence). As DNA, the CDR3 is TGTGCCAGCAGCCACCGGGACAGGGTGCTTATTCAGCCCCAGCATTTT. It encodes CASSHRDRVLIQPQHF.

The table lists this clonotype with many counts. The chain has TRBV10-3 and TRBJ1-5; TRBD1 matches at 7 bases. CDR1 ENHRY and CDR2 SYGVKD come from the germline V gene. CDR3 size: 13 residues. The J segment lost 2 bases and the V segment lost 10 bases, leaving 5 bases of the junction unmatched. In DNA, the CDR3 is TGTGCCACAAACACAGGGGGCAATCAGCCCCAGCATTTT. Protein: CATNTGGNQPQHF.

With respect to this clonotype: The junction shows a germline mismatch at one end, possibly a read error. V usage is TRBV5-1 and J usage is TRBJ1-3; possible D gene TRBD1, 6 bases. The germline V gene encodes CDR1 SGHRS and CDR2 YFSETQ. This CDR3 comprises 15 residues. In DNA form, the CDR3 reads TGTGCCAGCTCACCCGGGACACCTCGGGGAAACACCATATATTTT. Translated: CASSPGTPRGNTIYF.

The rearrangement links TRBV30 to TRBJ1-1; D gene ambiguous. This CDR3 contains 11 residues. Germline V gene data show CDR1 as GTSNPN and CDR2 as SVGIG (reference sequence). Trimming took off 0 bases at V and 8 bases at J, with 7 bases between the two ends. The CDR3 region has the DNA TGTGCCTGGAGTGTGGGCCCCGAAGCTTTCTTT. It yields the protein CAWSVGPEAFF.

The CDR3 DNA follows: TGTGCCGGCACGGAGGGGGTTACTGGTTCACCCCTCCACTTT. Its translation is CAGTEGVTGSPLHF. J is TRBJ1-6 and V is TRBV2, with D possibly matching TRBD1 (6 bases). This CDR3 comprises 14 residues. The germline CDR1 and CDR2 sequences are SNHLY and FYNNEI. Trimming shortened V by 11 bases and J by 9 bases, and 20 bases separated the two germline ends. The entire variable domain, with the rest obtained from reference TRBV2 and TRBJ1-6, is as follows: EPEVTQTPSHQVTQMGQEVILRCVPISNHLYFYWYRQILGQKVEFLVSFYNNEISEKSEIFDDQFSVERPDGSNFTLKIRSTKLEDSAMYFCAGTEGVTGSPLHFGNGTRLTVT.

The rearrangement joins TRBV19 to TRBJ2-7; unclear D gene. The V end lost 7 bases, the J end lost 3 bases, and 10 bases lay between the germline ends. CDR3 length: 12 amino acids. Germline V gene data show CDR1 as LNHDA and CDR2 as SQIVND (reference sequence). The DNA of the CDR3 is TGTGCCAGTACGGGCACGGGCTACGAGCAGTACTTC. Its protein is CASTGTGYEQYF.

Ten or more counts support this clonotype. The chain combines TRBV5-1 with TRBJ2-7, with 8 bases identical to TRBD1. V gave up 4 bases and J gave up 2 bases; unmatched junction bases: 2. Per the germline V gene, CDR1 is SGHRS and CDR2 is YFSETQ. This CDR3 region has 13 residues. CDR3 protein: CASSTGGPYEQYF. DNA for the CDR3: TGCGCCAGCAGCACAGGGGGGCCCTACGAGCAGTACTTC.

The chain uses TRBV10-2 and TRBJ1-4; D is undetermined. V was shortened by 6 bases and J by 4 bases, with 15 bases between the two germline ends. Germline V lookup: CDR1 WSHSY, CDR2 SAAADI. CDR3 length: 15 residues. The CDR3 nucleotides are TGCGCCAGCAGCCGCGACACCTATGGTAATGAAAAACTGTTTTTT. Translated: CASSRDTYGNEKLFF.

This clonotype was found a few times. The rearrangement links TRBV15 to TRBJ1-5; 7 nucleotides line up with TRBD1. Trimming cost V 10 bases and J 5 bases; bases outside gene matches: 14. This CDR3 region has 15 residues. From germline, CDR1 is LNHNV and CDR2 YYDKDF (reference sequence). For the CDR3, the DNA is TGTGCCAGCACATTGAGGGAGGGACAGCATCAGCCCCAGCATTTT. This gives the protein CASTLREGQHQPQHF.

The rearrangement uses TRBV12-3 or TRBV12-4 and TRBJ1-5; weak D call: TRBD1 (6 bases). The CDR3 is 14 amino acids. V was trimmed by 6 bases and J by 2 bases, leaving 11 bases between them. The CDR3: CASSTGYRNQPQHF. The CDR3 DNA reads TGTGCCAGCAGCACAGGGTATCGCAATCAGCCCCAGCATTTT.

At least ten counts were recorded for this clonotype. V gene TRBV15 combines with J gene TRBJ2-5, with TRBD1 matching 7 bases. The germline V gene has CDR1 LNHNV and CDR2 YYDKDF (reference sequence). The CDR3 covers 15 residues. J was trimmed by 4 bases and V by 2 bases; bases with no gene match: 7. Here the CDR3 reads CATSRRNRGGETQYF. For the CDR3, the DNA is TGTGCCACCAGCAGACGAAACAGGGGTGGAGAGACCCAGTACTTC.

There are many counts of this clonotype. The CDR3 region is CASSEQGPAETNEKLFF. The CDR3 DNA is TGTGCCAGCAGTGAACAGGGGCCAGCAGAAACTAATGAAAAACTGTTTTTT. This sequence joins TRBV25-1 and TRBJ1-4, with D possibly being TRBD1 (6 bases). The CDR3 spans 17 residues. Germline CDR1 and CDR2: MGHDK and SYGVNS. V lost 2 bases and J lost 1, with 14 bases in between.

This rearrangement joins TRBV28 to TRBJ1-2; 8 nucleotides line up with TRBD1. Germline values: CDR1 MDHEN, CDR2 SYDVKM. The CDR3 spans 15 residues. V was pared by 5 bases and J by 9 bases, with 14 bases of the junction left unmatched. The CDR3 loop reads CASSPMDRVGYCYTF. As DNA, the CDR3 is TGTGCCAGCAGTCCAATGGACAGGGTCGGGTATTGCTACACCTTC.

As DNA, the CDR3 is TGCGCCAGTCGCCCGACGTCTAGCAGCCAAGAGACCCAGTACTTC. This sequence encodes CASRPTSSSQETQYF. The chain uses TRBV5-1 and TRBJ2-5; TRBD2 is a possible D gene (5 bases). Germline V lookup: CDR1 SGHRS, CDR2 YFSETQ. The CDR3 is made up of 15 amino acids. V was shortened by 8 bases and J by 1 base, with 18 bases between the two germline ends.

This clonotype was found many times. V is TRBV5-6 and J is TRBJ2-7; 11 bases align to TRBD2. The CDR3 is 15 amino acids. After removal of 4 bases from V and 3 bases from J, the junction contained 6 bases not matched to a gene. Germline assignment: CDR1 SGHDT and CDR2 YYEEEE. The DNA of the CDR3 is TGTGCCAGCAGCAAGGGACTAGCGGATTACTACGAGCAGTACTTC. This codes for CASSKGLADYYEQYF.

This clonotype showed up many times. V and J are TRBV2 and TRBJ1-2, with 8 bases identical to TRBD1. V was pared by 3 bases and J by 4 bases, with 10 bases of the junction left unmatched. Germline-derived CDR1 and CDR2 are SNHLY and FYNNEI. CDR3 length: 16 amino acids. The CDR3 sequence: CASSEGAGRGLYGYTF. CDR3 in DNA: TGTGCCAGCAGTGAGGGAGCGGGCAGGGGGCTCTATGGCTACACCTTC.

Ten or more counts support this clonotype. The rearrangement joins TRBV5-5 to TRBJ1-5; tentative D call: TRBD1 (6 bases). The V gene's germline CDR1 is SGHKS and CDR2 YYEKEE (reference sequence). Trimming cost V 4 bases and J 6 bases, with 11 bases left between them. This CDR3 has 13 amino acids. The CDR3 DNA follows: TGTGCCAGCAGCCCAGGGGAATTTCAGCCCCAGCATTTT. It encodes CASSPGEFQPQHF.

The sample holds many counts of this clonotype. CDR3 nucleotide sequence: TGCGCCAGCAGCCAAGTAGACAGGGAAAATCAGCCCCAGCATTTT. Protein sequence: CASSQVDRENQPQHF. This chain links TRBV4-1 with TRBJ1-5, with TRBD1 matching 7 bases. The CDR3 runs 15 residues. CDR1 MGHRA and CDR2 YSYEKL come from the germline V gene. V shed 1 base, J shed 4 bases, and the junction held 4 bases outside the gene matches.

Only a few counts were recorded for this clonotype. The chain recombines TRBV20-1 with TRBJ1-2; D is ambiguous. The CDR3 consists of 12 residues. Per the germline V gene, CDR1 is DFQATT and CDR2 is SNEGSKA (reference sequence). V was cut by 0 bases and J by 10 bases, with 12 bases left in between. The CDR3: CSARDLKADYTF. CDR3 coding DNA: TGCAGTGCTAGAGATTTGAAGGCTGACTACACCTTC.

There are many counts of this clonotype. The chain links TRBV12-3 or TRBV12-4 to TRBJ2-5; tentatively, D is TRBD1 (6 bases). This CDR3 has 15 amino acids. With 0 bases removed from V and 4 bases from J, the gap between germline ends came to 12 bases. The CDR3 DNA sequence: TGTGCCAGCAGTTTAGCGGCAGGGGCTGGAGAGACCCAGTACTTC. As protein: CASSLAAGAGETQYF.

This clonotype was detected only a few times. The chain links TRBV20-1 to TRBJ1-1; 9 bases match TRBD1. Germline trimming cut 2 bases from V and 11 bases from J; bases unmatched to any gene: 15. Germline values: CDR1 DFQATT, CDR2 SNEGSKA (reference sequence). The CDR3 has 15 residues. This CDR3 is CSARQEPGDRVFAFF. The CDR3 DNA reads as TGCAGTGCTAGACAAGAACCCGGGGACAGGGTGTTCGCTTTCTTT.

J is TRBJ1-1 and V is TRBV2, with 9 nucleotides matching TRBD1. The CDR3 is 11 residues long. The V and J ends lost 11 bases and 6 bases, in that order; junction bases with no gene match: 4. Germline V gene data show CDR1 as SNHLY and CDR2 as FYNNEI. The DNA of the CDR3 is TGTGCCCGCGGGACAGGGTCTGAAGCTTTCTTT. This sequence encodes CARGTGSEAFF.

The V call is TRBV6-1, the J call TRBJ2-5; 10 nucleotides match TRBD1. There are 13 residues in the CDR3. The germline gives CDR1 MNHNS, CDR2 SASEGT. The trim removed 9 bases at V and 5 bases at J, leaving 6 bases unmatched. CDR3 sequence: CASCRTGGETQYF. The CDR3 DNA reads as TGTGCCAGTTGCCGGACAGGGGGGGAGACCCAGTACTTC.

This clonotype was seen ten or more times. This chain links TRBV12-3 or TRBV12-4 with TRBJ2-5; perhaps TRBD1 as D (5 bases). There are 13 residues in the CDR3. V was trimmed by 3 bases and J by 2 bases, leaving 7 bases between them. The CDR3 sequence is CASSFRGQETQYF. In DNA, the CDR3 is TGTGCCAGCAGTTTTAGGGGTCAAGAGACCCAGTACTTC.

CDR3 residues: CAGSRDRQETQYF. The CDR3, as DNA: TGTGCTGGCAGCCGGGACAGGCAAGAGACCCAGTACTTC. This chain uses TRBV7-7 with TRBJ2-5; 8 nucleotides line up with TRBD1. CDR1 is SSHAT, CDR2 FNYEAQ, per germline (reference sequence). There are 13 residues in the CDR3. Based on the CDR3 plus reference TRBV7-7 and TRBJ2-5, the full variable domain is GAGVSQSPRYKVTKRGQDVTLRCDPISSHATLYWYQQALGQGPEFLTYFNYEAQPDKSGLPSDRFSAERPEGSISTLTIQRTEQRDSAMYRCAGSRDRQETQYFGPGTRLLVL.

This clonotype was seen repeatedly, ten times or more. The CDR3 region has the DNA TGTGCCAGTACCGAAGTATTGTGGAGCAATCAGCCCCAGCATTTT. It codes for CASTEVLWSNQPQHF. V and J are TRBV19 and TRBJ1-5; D call uncertain. Germline values: CDR1 LNHDA, CDR2 SQIVND (reference sequence). The CDR3 has 15 amino acids. The V end was cut by 7 bases, the J end by 1 base, with 14 bases between.

In DNA, the CDR3 is TGTGCCAGCAGCCCCGCGGGGAGGGTAAATCAGCCCCAGCATTTT. Translation: CASSPAGRVNQPQHF. The chain uses TRBV9 and TRBJ1-5; D is unresolved. In germline, CDR1 is SGDLS, CDR2 YYNGEE. There are 15 residues in the CDR3. The ends were cut back, 4 bases at V and 4 bases at J, with 15 bases in the middle.